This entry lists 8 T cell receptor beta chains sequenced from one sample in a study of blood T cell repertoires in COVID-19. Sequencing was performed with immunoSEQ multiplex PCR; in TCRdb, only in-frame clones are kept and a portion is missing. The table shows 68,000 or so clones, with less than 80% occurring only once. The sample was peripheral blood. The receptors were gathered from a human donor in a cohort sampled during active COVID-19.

CDR3 in DNA: TGTGCCAGCAGCCCAACAAGGGGGGAGACCCAGTACTTC. It yields the protein CASSPTRGETQYF. The chain recombines TRBV9 with TRBJ2-5; D might be TRBD1 (6 bases). Germline CDR1 SGDLS, CDR2 YYNGEE. This CDR3 contains 13 residues. V gave up 4 bases and J gave up 5 bases, with 12 bases separating them.

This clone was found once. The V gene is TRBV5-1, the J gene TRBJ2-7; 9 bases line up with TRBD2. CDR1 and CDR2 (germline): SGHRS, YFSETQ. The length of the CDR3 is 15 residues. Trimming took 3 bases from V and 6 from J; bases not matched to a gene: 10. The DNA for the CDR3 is TGCGCCAGCAGCTCCTTAGCGGGAGTTTCATCCGAGCAGTACTTC. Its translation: CASSSLAGVSSEQYF.

The CDR3 loop reads CASSTERSGNTIYF. The CDR3 DNA reads as TGTGCCAGTTCGACTGAACGCTCTGGAAACACCATATATTTT. The V call is TRBV5-4, the J call TRBJ1-3; D is unclear. CDR3 length equals 14 residues. V lost 8 bases, J lost 0 bases, and 12 bases lay in between. Germline assignment: CDR1 SGHNT and CDR2 YYREEE (reference sequence).

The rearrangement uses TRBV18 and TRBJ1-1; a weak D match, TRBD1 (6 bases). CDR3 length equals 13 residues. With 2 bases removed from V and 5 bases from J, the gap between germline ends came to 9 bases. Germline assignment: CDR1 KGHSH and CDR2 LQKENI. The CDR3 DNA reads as TGTGCCAGCTCACCAGACGACAGGACTGAAGCTTTCTTT. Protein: CASSPDDRTEAFF.

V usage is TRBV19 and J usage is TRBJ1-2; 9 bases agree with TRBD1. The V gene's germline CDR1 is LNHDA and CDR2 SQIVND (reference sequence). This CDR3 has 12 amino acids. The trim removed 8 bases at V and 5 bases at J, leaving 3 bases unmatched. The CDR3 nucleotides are TGTGCCAGTCGGGACAGGGTATATGGCTACACCTTC. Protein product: CASRDRVYGYTF.

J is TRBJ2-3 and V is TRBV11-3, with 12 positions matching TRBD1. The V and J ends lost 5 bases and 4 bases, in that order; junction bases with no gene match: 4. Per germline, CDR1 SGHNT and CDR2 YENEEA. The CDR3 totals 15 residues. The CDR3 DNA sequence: TGTGCCAGCAGCCAGGGACAGGGGGCCGCAGATACGCAGTATTTT. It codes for CASSQGQGAADTQYF.

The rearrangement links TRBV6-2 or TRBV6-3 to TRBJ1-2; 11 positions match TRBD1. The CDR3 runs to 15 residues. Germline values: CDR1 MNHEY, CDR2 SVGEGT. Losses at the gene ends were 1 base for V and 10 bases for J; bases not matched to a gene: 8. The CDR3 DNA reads TGTGCCAGCAGTTACTATTCTCGGACAGGGGGCACCTACACCTTC. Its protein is CASSYYSRTGGTYTF.

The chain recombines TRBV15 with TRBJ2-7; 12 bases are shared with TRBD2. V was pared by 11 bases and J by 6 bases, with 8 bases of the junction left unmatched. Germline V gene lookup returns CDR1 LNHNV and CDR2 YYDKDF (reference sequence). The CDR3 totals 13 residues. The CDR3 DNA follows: TGTGCCTCCCGGCTAGCGGGAGGGCTCGAGCAGTACTTC. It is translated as CASRLAGGLEQYF.